A selection of T cell receptor beta chains follows, all from one sample in a study of T cells in narcolepsy. Profiling relied on immunoSEQ multiplex PCR, and the TCRdb table lists in-frame clones only, not all of them. The data show tens of thousands of clones, about 90% seen once. Sequencing was done on a sample of CD45RA- memory CD4+ T cells from PBMCs. Every receptor here comes from a human donor with narcolepsy. Both conserved end residues are part of each CDR3. A D gene is named only where the DNA matches it firmly. Rows may omit the clone size; those that give it use once, few, many or a size class.

d_call cdr3_length j_call clone_size v_call cdr3_aa
- 13 TRBJ1-1 - TRBV30 CAWSRRPNTEAFF
- 14 TRBJ1-5 - TRBV18 CASASQGGNQPQHF
- 17 TRBJ1-3 - TRBV27 CASSTLEGYFSGNTIYF
TRBD2 18 TRBJ2-7 - TRBV4-2 CASSPQDSIAGGVYEQYF
- 16 TRBJ2-1 - TRBV6-5 CASSYGPPLEANEQFF
- 13 TRBJ1-2 - TRBV6-5 CASSKDSQYGYTF
- 15 TRBJ2-5 once TRBV7-9 CASSLRSGNRETQYF
TRBD1 14 TRBJ2-7 - TRBV10-3 CAISEGTEPGEQYF
- 14 TRBJ2-1 - TRBV6-1 CASSRDSLYNEQFF
- 15 TRBJ2-5 once TRBV4-1 CASSHLGLAQETQYF
TRBD2 14 TRBJ2-1 - TRBV6-1 CASSSPSGFNEQFF
TRBD1 16 TRBJ1-6 - TRBV6-5 CASSYSGQGIVSPLHF
- 14 TRBJ2-1 - TRBV6-5 CASSRERIYNEQFF
- 13 TRBJ2-3 once TRBV18 CASSPGVTDTQYF
- 15 TRBJ2-3 once TRBV5-4 CASSLIRGWTDTQYF
TRBD2 14 TRBJ2-1 - TRBV18 CASSPGTSGYEQFF
TRBD1 15 TRBJ2-1 - TRBV5-1 CASSYRDREYNEQFF
TRBD1 13 TRBJ2-7 - TRBV2 CASSAVGTGEQYF
- 16 TRBJ2-5 - TRBV10-3 CAIQRESSNGWETQYF
- 15 TRBJ2-5 - TRBV4-2 CASSQDGEGYGTQYF
TRBD2 15 TRBJ2-1 once TRBV18 CASSPRGGDYNEQFF
TRBD1 14 TRBJ1-2 - TRBV9 CASSARTGAYGYTF
- 14 TRBJ2-1 - TRBV5-1 CASSPAGTHNEQFF
- 16 TRBJ2-1 - TRBV6-4 CASSDSDGVGYNEQFF
- 12 TRBJ2-7 few TRBV18 CASSEQDYEQYF
- 12 TRBJ2-7 few TRBV28 CASSSRSREQYF
- 13 TRBJ2-7 few TRBV7-9 CASSPKGPYEQYF
TRBD1 15 TRBJ1-2 - TRBV5-1 CASSLETGAGYGYTF
- 12 TRBJ2-2 - TRBV18 CASSPSGQELFF
TRBD1 14 TRBJ1-2 - TRBV7-2 CASSPDRGGLGYTF
TRBD1 17 TRBJ2-7 - TRBV19 CASSGGWTGSSSYEQYF
- 15 TRBJ2-1 - TRBV5-1 CASSLAVADYNEQFF
TRBD1 16 TRBJ1-1 - TRBV28 CASSLRTGGWNTEAFF
TRBD2 15 TRBJ2-1 - TRBV28 CASVPLGRAGNEQFF
- 14 TRBJ1-3 - TRBV28 CASSPRGAGNTIYF
- 13 TRBJ1-1 - TRBV29-1 CSVDRRQNTEAFF
- 13 TRBJ2-1 - TRBV5-4 CASSLASLDEQFF
- 14 TRBJ1-5 - TRBV2 CASSEMTKRQPQHF
- 15 TRBJ1-5 - TRBV27 CASSPDRTSNQPQHF
- 16 TRBJ2-5 - TRBV15 CATSRDNMWESETQYF
- 13 TRBJ2-7 - TRBV10-3 CAISRDLNYEQYF
- 14 TRBJ1-1 once TRBV5-1 CASSVGGRDTEAFF
- 11 TRBJ1-2 - TRBV20-1 CSAFRVGGYTF
- 13 TRBJ2-7 - TRBV6-5 CASSYSSSYEQYF
TRBD2 17 TRBJ2-1 - TRBV6-1 CASSGGVAGGRYNEQFF
- 17 TRBJ1-2 - TRBV4-1 CASSQGGVRGVSLGYTF
- 13 TRBJ2-1 - TRBV19 CASRDGADNEQFF
TRBD1 17 TRBJ1-4 - TRBV28 CASSLWPGQGTNEKLFF
TRBD2 20 TRBJ2-3 - TRBV28 CASSPTPGLAGWGVTDTQYF
- 11 TRBJ2-7 - TRBV28 CASMMGGLQYF
- 15 TRBJ1-5 - TRBV7-8 CASSSDGTLLQPQHF
- 18 TRBJ2-1 - TRBV5-1 CASSSPPGQRVSYNEQFF
- 13 TRBJ1-1 - TRBV2 CASRGQRDTEAFF
- 15 TRBJ1-2 - TRBV7-2 CASSPSLYRVGGYTF
TRBD1 15 TRBJ2-1 - TRBV6-6 CASSSRDRGVNEQFF
- 13 TRBJ2-2 - TRBV27 CASAYDPTGELFF
TRBD1 15 TRBJ2-7 - TRBV11-3 CASSLDLRGPYEQYF